One sample yielded the 20 T cell receptor beta chains listed below, sequenced in a study of cytomegalovirus exposure and HLA in healthy donors. PCR employed 60 Vbeta and 13 Jbeta primers. The protocol was immunoSEQ multiplex PCR, while the TCRdb copy is restricted to in-frame clones and leaves out a portion. The sample yields under 200,000 clones, 68% seen once. The sequencing input was PBMCs. These TCRs come from a man aged 45 to 65 in good health and CMV-seronegative.

The chain is built from TRBV19 and TRBJ1-2; 8 bases line up with TRBD1. Germline-derived CDR1 and CDR2 are LNHDA and SQIVND (reference sequence). V was pared by 5 bases and J by 5 bases, with 7 bases of the junction left unmatched. The CDR3 is made up of 14 amino acids. CDR3 DNA sequence: TGTGCCAGTAGTGTTGGACAGGGAAGGTATGGCTACACCTTC. Residues: CASSVGQGRYGYTF.

The J gene is TRBJ1-2, the V gene TRBV9; tentative D call: TRBD1 (5 bases). The CDR3 extends over 15 amino acids. Trimming shortened V by 4 bases and J by 2 bases, and 15 bases separated the two germline ends. Germline loops: CDR1 SGDLS, CDR2 YYNGEE. In DNA form, the CDR3 reads TGTGCCAGCAGCCCCGAGGGACTCCTGAACTATGGCTACACCTTC. It encodes CASSPEGLLNYGYTF.

This clone showed up just a few times. V usage is TRBV5-1 and J usage is TRBJ2-1; 9 nucleotides align to TRBD1. The CDR3 contains 13 residues. Germline lookup yields CDR1 SGHRS and CDR2 YFSETQ. V gave up 4 bases and J gave up 8 bases; unmatched junction bases: 4. The CDR3 reads CASSVRQGDEQFF. CDR3 DNA sequence: TGCGCCAGCAGCGTAAGACAGGGGGATGAGCAGTTCTTC.

CDR3 sequence (DNA): TGTGCCAGCAGCCCCACAGGGGGCGAAGCTTTCTTT. Encoded protein: CASSPTGGEAFF. V usage is TRBV7-6 and J usage is TRBJ1-1, with 9 bases that match TRBD1. J was trimmed by 8 bases and V by 5 bases; bases with no gene match: 3. This CDR3 spans 12 amino acids. CDR1 is SGHVS and CDR2 is FNYEAQ in the germline V gene.

V and J are TRBV19 and TRBJ1-4; the D gene is possibly TRBD1 (6 bases). Germline V gives CDR1 LNHDA, CDR2 SQIVND (reference sequence). V was pared by 0 bases and J by 6 bases, with 11 bases between. This CDR3 is built from 15 residues. The CDR3 DNA is TGTGCCAGTAGTATAGACGGGGGGCAGGATGAAAAACTGTTTTTT. Translating it yields CASSIDGGQDEKLFF.

This clone is a singleton in its sample. The V call is TRBV5-1, the J call TRBJ1-3, with TRBD1 identical over 7 bases. The V segment lost 4 bases and the J segment 3 bases; nucleotides outside the gene matches: 7. Germline-derived CDR1 and CDR2 are SGHRS and YFSETQ. The CDR3 is 15 amino acids. CDR3 coding DNA: TGCGCCAGCAGCGATGGGACAGTCCATGGAAACACCATATATTTT. Encoded protein: CASSDGTVHGNTIYF.

This clone was observed a few times. The genes are TRBV9 and TRBJ1-4; 7 nucleotides align to TRBD1. The CDR3 consists of 16 residues. The trim removed 4 bases at V and 0 bases at J, leaving 6 bases unmatched. Germline V gene sequence: CDR1 SGDLS, CDR2 YYNGEE. CDR3 DNA: TGTGCCAGCAGCTCAGGGGGAACGACAACTAATGAAAAACTGTTTTTT. The encoded protein is CASSSGGTTTNEKLFF.

Only one count was recorded for this clone. The rearrangement uses TRBV6-5 and TRBJ1-2; D might be TRBD1 (6 bases). This CDR3 region has 13 residues. Trimming took 6 bases from V and 5 from J, leaving 13 bases between them. Germline values: CDR1 MNHEY, CDR2 SVGAGI. Here the CDR3 DNA reads TGTGCCAGCAGGGCCGGGACAAATTATGGCTACACCTTC. This encodes CASRAGTNYGYTF.

This chain links TRBV5-1 with TRBJ1-4; the D gene is possibly TRBD1 (6 bases). Germline CDR1 and CDR2: SGHRS and YFSETQ. The CDR3 consists of 14 residues. The ends were cut back, 2 bases at V and 8 bases at J, with 13 bases in the middle. The CDR3 loop is CASSLQGLEEKLFF. The CDR3 bases are TGCGCCAGCAGCTTACAGGGTTTAGAGGAAAAACTGTTTTTT.

The chain uses TRBV5-6 and TRBJ1-1; TRBD1 matches at 7 bases. The trim removed 4 bases at V and 5 bases at J, leaving 8 bases unmatched. This CDR3 region has 14 residues. Germline V lookup: CDR1 SGHDT, CDR2 YYEEEE. The CDR3 DNA sequence: TGTGCCAGCAGCCCGGCCGACAGGGAAACTGAAGCTTTCTTT. Amino acid sequence: CASSPADRETEAFF.

The rearrangement uses TRBV5-6 and TRBJ1-2; D uncertain. V shed 5 bases and J shed 0 bases, with 14 bases lying between them. Germline CDR1 is SGHDT and CDR2 is YYEEEE. The CDR3 length is 15 residues. The CDR3 DNA follows: TGTGCCAGCAGTAACTGGGCTGCTCCTAACTATGGCTACACCTTC. Translated, it gives CASSNWAAPNYGYTF. Full variable domain (missing parts from reference TRBV5-6 and TRBJ1-2): DAGVTQSPTHLIKTRGQQVTLRCSPKSGHDTVSWYQQALGQGPQFIFQYYEEEERQRGNFPDRFSGHQFPNYSSELNVNALLLGDSALYLCASSNWAAPNYGYTFGSGTRLTVV.

The chain is built from TRBV5-1 and TRBJ1-1, with D possibly being TRBD1 (5 bases). This CDR3 has 14 amino acids. Germline CDR1 and CDR2: SGHRS and YFSETQ. Trimming removed 5 bases at V and 1 base at J, with 12 bases between. CDR3 nucleotide sequence: TGCGCCAGCAGTCTGACCCAGGGGAACACTGAAGCTTTCTTT. Encoded protein: CASSLTQGNTEAFF. The whole variable domain, remainder taken from reference TRBV5-1 and TRBJ1-1, is KAGVTQTPRYLIKTRGQQVTLSCSPISGHRSVSWYQQTPGQGLQFLFEYFSETQRNKGNFPGRFSGRQFSNSRSEMNVSTLELGDSALYLCASSLTQGNTEAFFGQGTRLTVV.

This clone was seen just once. At one boundary the junction diverges from the germline segment, which might be a read error. This rearrangement joins TRBV19 to TRBJ2-7; 8 nucleotides match TRBD1. Germline CDR1 and CDR2: LNHDA and SQIVND (reference sequence). The CDR3 runs to 14 residues. The CDR3 nucleotides read TGTGCCAGTAGTAAGGGACAGGACTCCCACGAGCAGTACTTC. Protein: CASSKGQDSHEQYF.

This clone showed up just a few times. The chain has TRBV4-2 and TRBJ1-4; D gene uncertain. The V end lost 0 bases, the J end lost 10 bases, and 12 bases lay between the germline ends. Germline loops: CDR1 LGHNA, CDR2 YNFKEQ. CDR3 length: 14 residues. In DNA, the CDR3 is TGTGCCAGCAGCCAAGAAGGGCACCTAGCAAAACTGTTTTTT. This encodes CASSQEGHLAKLFF.

This clone was detected many times. The rearrangement joins TRBV28 to TRBJ1-4; 8 bases match TRBD1. The V segment lost 5 bases and the J segment 4 bases; nucleotides outside the gene matches: 6. Germline V CDR1 and CDR2: MDHEN, SYDVKM. This CDR3 has 15 residues. The CDR3 region has the DNA TGTGCCAGCAGTGAGAGACAGGGGATTAATGAAAAACTGTTTTTT. Encoded protein: CASSERQGINEKLFF.

This clone was seen a handful of times. The chain is built from TRBV5-1 and TRBJ2-5; maybe TRBD2 (6 bases). Germline loops: CDR1 SGHRS, CDR2 YFSETQ. CDR3 length: 15 amino acids. Trimming removed 3 bases from V and 2 bases from J, with 14 bases in between. The CDR3 region has the DNA TGCGCCAGCAGCTCTATACCACGGGGGCAAGAGACCCAGTACTTC. It is translated as CASSSIPRGQETQYF.

The chain recombines TRBV15 with TRBJ2-6; TRBD1 aligns across 7 bases. Germline CDR1 is LNHNV and CDR2 is YYDKDF (reference sequence). The V segment lost 7 bases and the J segment 4 bases; nucleotides outside the gene matches: 7. This CDR3 spans 15 amino acids. The CDR3 DNA reads TGTGCCACCAAACCAGGGGGTTCCGGGGCCAACGTCCTGACTTTC. Translated, it gives CATKPGGSGANVLTF.

This clone has just a few counts. The same CDR3 arises from other DNA sequences in this sample as well. The DNA for the CDR3 is TGTGCCAGCAGTGACAGCTCCTACGAGCAGTACTTC. The encoded protein is CASSDSSYEQYF. The chain couples TRBV2 to TRBJ2-7; no clear D. This CDR3 region has 12 residues. From germline, CDR1 is SNHLY and CDR2 FYNNEI. Trimming pared 3 bases from V and 0 bases from J, leaving 3 bases between.

J is TRBJ1-2 and V is TRBV19; D is possibly TRBD1 (5 bases). Trimming pared 7 bases from V and 7 bases from J, leaving 19 bases between. Germline CDR1 and CDR2: LNHDA and SQIVND (reference sequence). The CDR3 contains 14 residues. The CDR3 sequence is CASILDSRQAGYTF. The CDR3 region has the DNA TGTGCCAGTATCCTAGACAGTCGCCAAGCTGGCTACACCTTC. The full variable domain, completed using reference TRBV19 and TRBJ1-2, is DGGITQSPKYLFRKEGQNVTLSCEQNLNHDAMYWYRQDPGQGLRLIYYSQIVNDFQKGDIAEGYSVSREKKESFPLTVTSAQKNPTAFYLCASILDSRQAGYTFGSGTRLTVV.

Points on this clone: The same CDR3 is also encoded by other DNA sequences in this sample. V is TRBV10-2 and J is TRBJ2-7; TRBD1 might be the D (6 bases). V dropped 6 bases and J dropped 1 base, with 7 bases sitting between them. This CDR3 spans 12 amino acids. The V gene's germline CDR1 is WSHSY and CDR2 SAAADI. For the CDR3, the DNA is TGCGCCAGCAGAACAGGGTCCTACGAGCAGTACTTC. It encodes CASRTGSYEQYF.